The 27 T cell receptor beta chains presented below share a single source sample, sequenced in a study of T-cell reconstitution after alpha-beta-depleted transplantation in children. Molecular barcoding with unique molecular identifiers was used for the TCRbeta library. TCRdb independently ran MiXCR on the PCR reads; one entry per CDR3 protein. The sample comprises just under 550,000 distinct CDR3 sequences, about 16% of which are singletons, and 3.3% rests with the top ten. Sample: PBMCs from the stem cell graft donor, taken from the stem cell graft. These receptors all come from a human donor who donated a stem cell graft to a child with acute lymphoblastic leukemia.

This chain connects TRBV6-5 to TRBJ2-7; D is unclear. V lost 6 bases and J 6 bases, leaving 12 bases between the germline ends. CDR1 is MNHEY and CDR2 is SVGAGI in the germline V gene. This CDR3 contains 12 residues. CDR3 sequence reads: CASSPDFGEQYF. The DNA of the CDR3 is TGTGCCAGCAGCCCCGACTTCGGCGAGCAGTACTTC.

This clonotype showed up just a few times. The CDR3 region is CSAKGTGNQPQHF. CDR3 sequence (DNA): TGCAGTGCTAAGGGGACTGGGAATCAGCCCCAGCATTTT. The chain links TRBV20-1 to TRBJ1-5, with D possibly matching TRBD1 (5 bases). Germline CDR1 and CDR2: DFQATT and SNEGSKA (reference sequence). The CDR3 extends over 13 amino acids. The V end was cut by 4 bases, the J end by 4 bases, with 11 bases between.

This chain joins TRBV5-1 and TRBJ2-7; 7 bases are a match to TRBD2. The CDR3 is made up of 16 amino acids. Germline V CDR1 and CDR2: SGHRS, YFSETQ. Trimming at V came to 5 bases and at J to 0 bases, leaving 11 bases not matched to a gene. The CDR3 DNA sequence: TGCGCCAGCAGTTCTGGGCCGGGAGGACTCTCCTACGAGCAGTACTTC. Translating it yields CASSSGPGGLSYEQYF.

V usage is TRBV6-1 and J usage is TRBJ1-1; tentative D call: TRBD1 (6 bases). The CDR3 sequence is 16 residues long. The germline gives CDR1 MNHNS, CDR2 SASEGT. V was trimmed by 5 bases and J by 5 bases, leaving 21 bases between them. The DNA of the CDR3 is TGTGCCAGCAGTCTCATCCTGGACAGCTCCGGGACTGAAGCTTTCTTT. Translation: CASSLILDSSGTEAFF.

The rearrangement joins TRBV24-1 to TRBJ2-1; 7 bases align to TRBD2. Germline V gene lookup returns CDR1 KGHDR and CDR2 SFDVKD. J gave up 13 bases and V 3 bases, and 5 bases lay outside the gene matches. The CDR3 totals 12 residues. The CDR3 DNA reads as TGTGCCACCAGTGATCATCGGACTAGTCAGTTCTTC. Protein: CATSDHRTSQFF.

The genes are TRBV2 and TRBJ1-5; no definite D call. The CDR3 is 13 amino acids. CDR1 SNHLY and CDR2 FYNNEI come from the germline V gene. V lost 4 bases, J lost 4 bases, and 8 bases lay in between. This chain's CDR3 is CASSAWPNQPQHF. The DNA for the CDR3 is TGTGCCAGCAGTGCATGGCCGAATCAGCCCCAGCATTTT.

The chain combines TRBV5-5 with TRBJ2-1, with D tentatively TRBD1 (6 bases). Germline-derived CDR1 and CDR2 are SGHKS and YYEKEE (reference sequence). CDR3 size: 13 residues. Deletions cut 3 bases from V and 6 bases from J, with 10 bases between. Here the CDR3 DNA reads TGTGCCAGCAGCTCAGGACAGCCCAATGAGCAGTTCTTC. It yields the protein CASSSGQPNEQFF.

This CDR3 is CASRNRGNTGELFF. The CDR3 DNA reads as TGTGCCAGCAGAAACAGGGGTAACACCGGGGAGCTGTTTTTT. The chain carries TRBV6-5 and TRBJ2-2; 7 bases are shared with TRBD1. Trimming removed 6 bases from V and 2 bases from J; junction bases left unmatched: 3. Germline V lookup: CDR1 MNHEY, CDR2 SVGAGI. The CDR3 has 14 amino acids.

The V call is TRBV10-3, the J call TRBJ2-7, with no clear D. The CDR3 is 12 residues long. Germline CDR1 reads ENHRY; CDR2 reads SYGVKD. Trimming shortened V by 5 bases and J by 5 bases, and 10 bases separated the two germline ends. The CDR3: CAISSRTNEQYF. The CDR3, as DNA: TGTGCCATCAGTTCCCGGACGAACGAGCAGTACTTC.

Comment on this clonotype: One end of the junction varies from germline; a read error may be responsible. CDR3: CAGSSSLGHHGYTF. CDR3 DNA: TGTGCCGGCAGTTCTAGCCTCGGACACCATGGCTACACCTTC. The chain joins TRBV12-3 or TRBV12-4 to TRBJ1-2; D may be TRBD1 (5 bases). The length of the CDR3 is 14 residues.

This sequence joins TRBV27 and TRBJ2-1; 12 positions agree with TRBD2. CDR1 MNHEY and CDR2 SMNVEV come from the germline V gene (reference sequence). Unmatched junction bases numbered 13, after V lost 4 bases and J lost 9 bases. The CDR3 contains 17 residues. CDR3: CASSSTLTSGRGTEQFF. Written as DNA, the CDR3 is TGTGCCAGCAGTTCCACACTGACTAGCGGGAGAGGTACTGAGCAGTTCTTC.

This clonotype was detected a few times. The chain combines TRBV27 with TRBJ2-3; 8 nucleotides line up with TRBD2. The CDR3 contains 15 residues. Trimming removed 5 bases from V and 0 bases from J; junction bases left unmatched: 4. CDR1 and CDR2 (germline): MNHEY, SMNVEV (reference sequence). The CDR3 here is CASSPREGSTDTQYF. The CDR3 coding sequence is TGTGCCAGCAGTCCCCGGGAGGGTAGCACAGATACGCAGTATTTT.

This sequence joins TRBV7-3 and TRBJ2-3; either TRBD1 or TRBD2 may supply D (5 bases each). The V gene lost 5 bases and the J gene lost 3 bases, with 6 bases spanning the gap. CDR1 and CDR2 from the germline V gene are SGHTA and FQGTGA. The length of the CDR3 is 12 residues. The CDR3 spells CASSGTTDTQYF. Here the CDR3 DNA reads TGTGCCAGCAGCGGGACGACAGATACGCAGTATTTT.

This sequence joins TRBV7-8 and TRBJ2-3; D remains unclear. This CDR3 is built from 15 residues. Germline V gene sequence: CDR1 SGHVS, CDR2 FQNEAQ. With 2 bases removed from V and 2 bases from J, the gap between germline ends came to 11 bases. This CDR3 reads CASSLLGGDTDTQYF. The CDR3 region has the DNA TGTGCCAGCAGCTTATTAGGCGGAGACACAGATACGCAGTATTTT.

Only a few counts were recorded for this clonotype. The chain combines TRBV10-3 with TRBJ2-5; TRBD2 matches at 13 bases. The germline CDR1 and CDR2 sequences are ENHRY and SYGVKD. The CDR3 totals 18 residues. The V gene end was trimmed by 5 bases and the J gene end by 6 bases; junction bases not matched to a gene: 15. The CDR3 region has the DNA TGTGCCATCAGTTCGCCGGGACTAGCGGGACCGAACAAGCAGACCCAGTACTTC. It is translated as CAISSPGLAGPNKQTQYF.

Ten or more counts support this clonotype. The chain combines TRBV4-1 with TRBJ2-7; D might be TRBD2 (5 bases). Trimming cost V 1 base and J 6 bases, with 10 bases left between them. This CDR3 contains 13 residues. Germline values: CDR1 MGHRA, CDR2 YSYEKL. The CDR3 loop reads CASSQVLAGEQYF. CDR3 bases: TGCGCCAGCAGCCAAGTCTTGGCGGGCGAGCAGTACTTC.

On this clonotype itself: A read error is possible here, since a much larger clone lies one base away. This chain uses TRBV6-1 with TRBJ2-1; 8 bases are shared with TRBD2. The CDR3 consists of 14 residues. CDR1 MNHNS and CDR2 SASEGT come from the germline V gene. CDR3 loop: CASKSGSAYNDQFF. The CDR3 nucleotides read TGTGCCAGCAAAAGCGGGAGTGCCTACAATGACCAGTTCTTC.

This clonotype has at least ten counts. The chain uses TRBV7-9 and TRBJ2-5; D might be TRBD2 (5 bases). The V end was cut by 6 bases, the J end by 1 base, with 15 bases between. This CDR3 has 15 residues. CDR1 is SEHNR, CDR2 FQNEAQ, per germline (reference sequence). The CDR3 DNA reads TGTGCCAGCAGAGAGGGCGGGTCGGGCCAAGAGACCCAGTACTTC. Translated: CASREGGSGQETQYF.

The chain links TRBV20-1 to TRBJ2-5, with D unclear. There are 11 residues in the CDR3. Germline V gene sequence: CDR1 DFQATT, CDR2 SNEGSKA (reference sequence). V was clipped by 2 bases and J by 9 bases, with 10 bases between them. DNA for the CDR3: TGCAGTGCTAGAAATTTGGACGCCCAGTACTTC. This sequence encodes CSARNLDAQYF.

This chain uses TRBV19 with TRBJ2-5; 10 positions agree with TRBD1. Looked up from germline, CDR1 is LNHDA and CDR2 is SQIVND (reference sequence). The CDR3 has 14 amino acids. Losses at the gene ends were 8 bases for V and 4 bases for J; bases not matched to a gene: 7. The CDR3 DNA follows: TGTGCCAGTCAGCCGGGACAGGGGAGAGAGACCCAGTACTTC. Translation: CASQPGQGRETQYF.

The rearrangement links TRBV2 to TRBJ2-4, with TRBD2 identical over 7 bases. V lost 1 base and J lost 1; bases outside the gene matches: 4. The CDR3 spans 16 residues. The V gene's germline CDR1 is SNHLY and CDR2 FYNNEI. CDR3 DNA sequence: TGTGCCAGCAGTGAAGTCGGGGGAGGGGCCAAAAACATTCAGTACTTC. Translated, it gives CASSEVGGGAKNIQYF. The full variable domain, its missing parts supplied by reference TRBV2 and TRBJ2-4, is EPEVTQTPSHQVTQMGQEVILRCVPISNHLYFYWYRQILGQKVEFLVSFYNNEISEKSEIFDDQFSVERPDGSNFTLKIRSTKLEDSAMYFCASSEVGGGAKNIQYFGAGTRLSVL.

This clonotype was counted only a few times. V and J are TRBV20-1 and TRBJ2-1; unclear D gene. V was cut by 1 base and J by 10 bases, with 5 bases left in between. Germline CDR1 and CDR2: DFQATT and SNEGSKA (reference sequence). The CDR3 sequence is 10 residues long. In DNA, the CDR3 is TGCAGTGCTAGAGTCCGGGAGCAGTTCTTC. Protein: CSARVREQFF.

In DNA, the CDR3 is TGTGCCAGCAGTTCCCAACTCCGGGGCACCGGGGAGCTGTTTTTT. Its protein product is CASSSQLRGTGELFF. The genes are TRBV6-5 and TRBJ2-2, with D perhaps matching TRBD2 (5 bases). Germline lookup yields CDR1 MNHEY and CDR2 SVGAGI. The CDR3 runs 15 residues. The ends were cut back, 4 bases at V and 4 bases at J, with 13 bases in the middle.

The chain carries TRBV12-3 or TRBV12-4 and TRBJ2-1; 7 bases are a match to TRBD2. The J segment lost 6 bases and the V segment lost 3 bases, leaving 5 bases of the junction unmatched. The CDR3 extends over 14 amino acids. The CDR3 spells CASSLRGTGNEQFF. The CDR3 DNA reads TGTGCCAGCAGTTTGCGGGGGACGGGCAATGAGCAGTTCTTC.

The genes are TRBV6-1 and TRBJ2-7; D may match TRBD1 or TRBD2 (5 bases each). CDR1 is MNHNS, CDR2 SASEGT, per germline. Deletions cut 5 bases from V and 2 bases from J, with 28 bases between. This CDR3 has 19 residues. CDR3 region: CASSPGLGTPSRNAYEQYF. The CDR3 nucleotides read TGTGCCAGCAGTCCCGGCTTAGGGACGCCTTCAAGGAATGCCTACGAGCAGTACTTC.

This chain connects TRBV12-3 or TRBV12-4 to TRBJ2-7; D gene uncertain. CDR3 length: 12 residues. The V end was cut by 3 bases, the J end by 6 bases, with 9 bases between. The CDR3 DNA reads TGTGCCAGCAGTTTTTCGTGGGTCGAGCAGTACTTC. It translates to CASSFSWVEQYF.

The chain links TRBV12-3 or TRBV12-4 to TRBJ2-2; TRBD2 agrees at 7 bases. The CDR3 covers 17 residues. J was trimmed by 1 base and V by 7 bases; bases with no gene match: 12. The CDR3 protein is CASNFGGTGWNTGELFF. Here the CDR3 DNA reads TGTGCCAGCAACTTCGGGGGGACGGGGTGGAACACCGGGGAGCTGTTTTTT.